This T cell receptor (beta chain) derives from a study of T cells after yellow fever vaccination (dated by TCRdb to about 2019). For context, the study as a whole: The SMART-Seq v4 Ultra Low Input RNA kit was used to prepare libraries from fractions with low cell numbers. Bulk TCR alpha and beta repertoires were sequenced longitudinally to track T-cell clones before and after primary and booster YFV17D yellow fever vaccination. The cohort comprised two healthy male donors, one aged 18 to 29 and one aged 30 to 39 years. Blood samples were taken at several timepoints before and after primary and secondary immunization, and bulk PBMC replicates and cell subsets were isolated. The investigation overall reported the following: Compared with the primary T-cell response, the secondary T-cell response was weaker but faster, peaking on day 5 rather than day 15. After the booster, most clones that had expanded after primary vaccination were detected again (around 97% of CD4 and more than 80% of CD8), suggesting broad maintenance of memory. A small share of clonotypes was detected in both CD4 and CD8 compartments, with the overlap likely arising from convergent recombination. FACS-sorted repertoires could contain abundant contaminating clonotypes from the bulk population, so computational filtering was required. Because the study included only a couple of donors, the extent to which the findings can be generalized is limited.

Including cysteine and phenylalanine, the CDR3 has 12 amino acids. Just CDR3 DNA is preserved here, 36 bases in frame from base 1. Trimming costs V 2 bases and J 7 bases, and their ends lie 6 bases apart. TCR cDNA was made using 5'RACE template switching, a step that added a universal primer site and unique molecular identifiers. cDNA synthesis was primed from both the TCR alpha and TCR beta constant segments. Library amplification involved two PCR steps, and the second step added sample barcodes and sequencing adapters. Sequencing of libraries was performed on Illumina HiSeq 2500 (2x100 bp) or NovaSeq (2x150 bp). The authors' pipeline ran thus. Reads were demultiplexed and collapsed into UMI consensus sequences with MIGEC, and V(D)J alignment was performed with MiXCR. Vaccine-responding clonotypes were identified with edgeR using replicate PBMC samples, with FDR below 0.01 and a log2 fold change above 5 up to day 15 being required. Each bulk clonotype was labeled CD4 or CD8 based on which sequenced repertoire, CD4 or CD8, contained the clonotype at higher abundance. Using fastp trimming at Q25 and MiXCR clonotype assembly, TCRdb reanalyzed the public sequencing data and kept in-frame beta chains. Records with the same CDR3 protein are collapsed into one entry carrying the most frequent genes and DNA. TCRdb's processing, not the authors' own work, is the source of the V and J calls. This sample holds fewer than 400,000 distinct CDR3 sequences; under 7.5% were observed only once. Clones ranked in the top ten supply 15% of the sample.

The label giving this sample's treatment or condition can be read as: live attenuated yellow fever vaccine strain. At each blood-draw timepoint, two biological replicates of bulk PBMCs were collected. PBMCs were isolated from peripheral blood using a standard Ficoll-Paque protocol. TriZol was used to extract RNA from bulk PBMCs, CD4 and CD8 fractions, and dextramer-positive and dextramer-negative fractions. This clonotype was detected many times. The antigen this receptor binds is unknown. No base quality information exists; no much larger clone differs at one position. Rearrangement joined TRBV12-3 or TRBV12-4 to TRBJ1-5; the D segment cannot be called with confidence. This TCR was recovered from a man younger than 40 who received the YFV17D yellow fever vaccine. The material was PBMCs, obtained 5 days after the yellow fever booster vaccination. The DNA is TGTGCCAGCAGTTTACCGGGGCAGCCCCAGCATTTT. Its translation reads: CASSLPGQPQHF.